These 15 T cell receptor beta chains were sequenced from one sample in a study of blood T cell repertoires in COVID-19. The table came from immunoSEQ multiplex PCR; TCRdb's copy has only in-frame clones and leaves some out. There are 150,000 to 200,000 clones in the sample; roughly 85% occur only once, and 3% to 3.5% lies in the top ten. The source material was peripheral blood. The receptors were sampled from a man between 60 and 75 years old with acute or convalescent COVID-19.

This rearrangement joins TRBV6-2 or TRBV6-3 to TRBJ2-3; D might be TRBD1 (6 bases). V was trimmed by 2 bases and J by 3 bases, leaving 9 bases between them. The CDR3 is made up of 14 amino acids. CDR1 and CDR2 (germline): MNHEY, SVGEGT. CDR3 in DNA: TGTGCCAGCAGTTACGGCAGGGGAACAGATACGCAGTATTTT. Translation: CASSYGRGTDTQYF.

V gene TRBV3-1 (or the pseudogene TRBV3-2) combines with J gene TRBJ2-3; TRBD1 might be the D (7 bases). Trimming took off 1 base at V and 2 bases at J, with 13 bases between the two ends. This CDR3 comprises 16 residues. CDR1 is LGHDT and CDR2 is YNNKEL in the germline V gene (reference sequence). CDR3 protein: CASSQVGRGVTDTQYF. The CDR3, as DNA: TGTGCCAGCAGCCAAGTTGGCAGGGGGGTCACAGATACGCAGTATTTT.

CDR3 region: CASSQVSGVANTGELFF. In DNA form, the CDR3 reads TGTGCCAGCAGCCAAGTTTCGGGGGTCGCGAACACCGGGGAGCTGTTTTTT. The chain combines TRBV4-2 with TRBJ2-2; a possible D gene is TRBD2 (6 bases). The germline V and J ends were trimmed by 1 base and 0 bases, with 12 bases remaining between them. In germline, CDR1 is LGHNA, CDR2 YNFKEQ. The CDR3 totals 17 residues.

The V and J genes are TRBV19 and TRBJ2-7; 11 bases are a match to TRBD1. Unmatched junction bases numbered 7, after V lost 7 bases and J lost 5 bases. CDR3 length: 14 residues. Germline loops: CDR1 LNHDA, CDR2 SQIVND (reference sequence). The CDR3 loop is CASIPDRGRNEQYF. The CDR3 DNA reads TGTGCCAGTATCCCGGACAGGGGGCGGAACGAGCAGTACTTC.

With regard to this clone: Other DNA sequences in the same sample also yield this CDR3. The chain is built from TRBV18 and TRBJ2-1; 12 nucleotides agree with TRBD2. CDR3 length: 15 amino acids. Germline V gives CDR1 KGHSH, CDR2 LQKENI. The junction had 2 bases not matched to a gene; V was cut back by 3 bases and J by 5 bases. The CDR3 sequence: CASSPGLAGNNEQFF. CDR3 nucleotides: TGTGCCAGCTCACCCGGACTAGCGGGAAACAATGAGCAGTTCTTC.

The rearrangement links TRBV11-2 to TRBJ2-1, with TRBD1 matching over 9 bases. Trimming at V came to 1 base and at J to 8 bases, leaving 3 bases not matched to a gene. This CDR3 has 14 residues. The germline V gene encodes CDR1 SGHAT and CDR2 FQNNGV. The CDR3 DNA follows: TGTGCCAGCAGCTTAGGGACAGGGGAGTATGAGCAGTTCTTC. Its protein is CASSLGTGEYEQFF.

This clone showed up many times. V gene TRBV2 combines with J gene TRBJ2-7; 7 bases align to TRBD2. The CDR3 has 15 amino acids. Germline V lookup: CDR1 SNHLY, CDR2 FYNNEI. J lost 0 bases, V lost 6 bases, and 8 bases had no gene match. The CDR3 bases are TGTGCCAGCAGGATACTAGCGCCCAGCTCCTACGAGCAGTACTTC. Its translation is CASRILAPSSYEQYF.

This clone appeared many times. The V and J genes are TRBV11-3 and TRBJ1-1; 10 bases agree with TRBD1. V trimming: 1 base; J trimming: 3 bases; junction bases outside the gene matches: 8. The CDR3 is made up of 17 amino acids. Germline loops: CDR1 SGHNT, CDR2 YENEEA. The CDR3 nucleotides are TGTGCCAGCAGCTTAGGGGAACCGGGACAGGGGCACACTGAAGCTTTCTTT. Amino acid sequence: CASSLGEPGQGHTEAFF.

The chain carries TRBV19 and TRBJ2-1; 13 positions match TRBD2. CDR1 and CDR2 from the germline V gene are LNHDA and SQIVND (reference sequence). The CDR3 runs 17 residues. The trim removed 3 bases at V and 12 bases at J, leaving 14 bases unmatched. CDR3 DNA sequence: TGTGCCAGTAGTATTCTTCAGACTAGCGGGAGGCCAAATTCGCAGTTCTTC. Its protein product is CASSILQTSGRPNSQFF.

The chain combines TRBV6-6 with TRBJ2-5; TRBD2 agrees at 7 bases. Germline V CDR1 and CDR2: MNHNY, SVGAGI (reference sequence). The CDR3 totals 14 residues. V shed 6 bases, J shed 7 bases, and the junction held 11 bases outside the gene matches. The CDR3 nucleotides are TGTGCCAGCAGACCCACTAGCGACGGGGGGACCCAGTACTTC. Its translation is CASRPTSDGGTQYF.

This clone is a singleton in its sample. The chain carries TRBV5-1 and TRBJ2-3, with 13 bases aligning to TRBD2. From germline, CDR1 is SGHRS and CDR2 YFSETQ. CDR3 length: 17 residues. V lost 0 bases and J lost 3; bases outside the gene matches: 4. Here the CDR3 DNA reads TGCGCCAGCAGCTTGGTGGGACTAGCGGGATTGACAGATACGCAGTATTTT. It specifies CASSLVGLAGLTDTQYF.

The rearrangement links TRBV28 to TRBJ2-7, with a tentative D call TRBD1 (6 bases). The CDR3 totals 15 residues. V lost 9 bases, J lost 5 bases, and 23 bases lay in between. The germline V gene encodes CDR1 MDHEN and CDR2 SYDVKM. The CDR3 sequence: CASSSLAGDRHEQYF. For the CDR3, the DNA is TGTGCCAGTTCGTCCTTGGCAGGGGATCGCCACGAGCAGTACTTC.

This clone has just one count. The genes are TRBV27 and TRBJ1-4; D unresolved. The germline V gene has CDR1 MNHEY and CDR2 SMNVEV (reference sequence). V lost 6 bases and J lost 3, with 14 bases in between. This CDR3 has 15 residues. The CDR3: CASSPRPGANEKLFF. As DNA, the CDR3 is TGTGCCAGCAGCCCTCGTCCGGGAGCTAATGAAAAACTGTTTTTT.

The CDR3 nucleotides are TGTGCCAGCAGCCCCACCCCCGGGTACCAAGAGACCCAGTACTTC. Its protein product is CASSPTPGYQETQYF. J is TRBJ2-5 and V is TRBV5-4; D remains unclear. Germline CDR1 and CDR2: SGHNT and YYREEE (reference sequence). V was shortened by 4 bases and J by 0 bases, with 13 bases between the two germline ends. The CDR3 extends over 15 amino acids.

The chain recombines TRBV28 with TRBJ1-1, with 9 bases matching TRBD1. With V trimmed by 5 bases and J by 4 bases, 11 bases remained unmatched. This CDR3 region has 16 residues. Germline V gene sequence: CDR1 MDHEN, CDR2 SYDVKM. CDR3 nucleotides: TGTGCCAGCAGTACGCCGGGACAGGGAGACAGCACTGAAGCTTTCTTT. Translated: CASSTPGQGDSTEAFF.